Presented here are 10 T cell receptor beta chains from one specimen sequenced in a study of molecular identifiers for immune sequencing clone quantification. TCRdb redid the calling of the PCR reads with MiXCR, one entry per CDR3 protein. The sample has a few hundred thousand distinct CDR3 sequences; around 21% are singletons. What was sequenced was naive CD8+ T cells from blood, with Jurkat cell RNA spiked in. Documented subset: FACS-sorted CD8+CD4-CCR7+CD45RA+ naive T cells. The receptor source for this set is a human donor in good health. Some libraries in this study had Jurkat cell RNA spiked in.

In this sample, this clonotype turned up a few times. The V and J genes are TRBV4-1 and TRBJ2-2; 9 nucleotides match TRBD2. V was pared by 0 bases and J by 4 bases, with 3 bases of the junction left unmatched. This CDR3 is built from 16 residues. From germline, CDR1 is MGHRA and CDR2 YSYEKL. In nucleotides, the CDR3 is TGCGCCAGCAGCCAAGATGGTAGCGGGGGCACCGGGGAGCTGTTTTTT. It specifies CASSQDGSGGTGELFF.

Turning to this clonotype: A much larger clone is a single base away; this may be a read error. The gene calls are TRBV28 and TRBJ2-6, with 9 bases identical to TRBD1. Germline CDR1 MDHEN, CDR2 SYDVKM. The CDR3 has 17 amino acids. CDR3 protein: CASSKTGGESGANVPTF. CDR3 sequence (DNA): TGTGCCAGCAGCAAGACAGGGGGTGAGTCTGGGGCCAACGTCCCGACTTTC.

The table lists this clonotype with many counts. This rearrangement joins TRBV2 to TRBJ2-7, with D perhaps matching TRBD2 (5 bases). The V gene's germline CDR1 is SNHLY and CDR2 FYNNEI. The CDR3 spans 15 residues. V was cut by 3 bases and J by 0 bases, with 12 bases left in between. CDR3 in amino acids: CASSERVASSYEQYF. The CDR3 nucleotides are TGTGCCAGCAGTGAGCGGGTCGCCAGCTCCTACGAGCAGTACTTC.

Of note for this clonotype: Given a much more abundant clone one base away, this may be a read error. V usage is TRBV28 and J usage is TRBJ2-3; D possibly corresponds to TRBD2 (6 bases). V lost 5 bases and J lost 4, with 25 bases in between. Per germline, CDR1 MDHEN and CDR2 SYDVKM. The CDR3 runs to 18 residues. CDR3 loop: CASSPPGPHLASADTQYF. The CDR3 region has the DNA TGTGCCAGCAGTCCCCCGGGACCCCATTTAGCTAGCGCAGATACGCAGTATTTT.

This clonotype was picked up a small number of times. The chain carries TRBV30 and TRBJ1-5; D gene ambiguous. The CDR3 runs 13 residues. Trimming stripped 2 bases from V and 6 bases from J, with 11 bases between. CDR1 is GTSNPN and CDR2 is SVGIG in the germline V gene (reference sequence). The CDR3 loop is CAWSTDGRQPQHF. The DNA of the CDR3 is TGTGCCTGGAGTACAGATGGGCGTCAGCCCCAGCATTTT.

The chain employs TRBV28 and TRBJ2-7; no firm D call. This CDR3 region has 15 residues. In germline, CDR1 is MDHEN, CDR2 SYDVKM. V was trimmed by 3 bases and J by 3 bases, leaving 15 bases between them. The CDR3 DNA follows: TGTGCCAGCAGTTTTCGGCGTTCCATCAACTACGAGCAGTACTTC. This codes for CASSFRRSINYEQYF. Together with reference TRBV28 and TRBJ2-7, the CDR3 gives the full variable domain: DVKVTQSSRYLVKRTGEKVFLECVQDMDHENMFWYRQDPGLGLRLIYFSYDVKMKEKGDIPEGYSVSREKKERFSLILESASTNQTSMYLCASSFRRSINYEQYFGPGTRLTVT.

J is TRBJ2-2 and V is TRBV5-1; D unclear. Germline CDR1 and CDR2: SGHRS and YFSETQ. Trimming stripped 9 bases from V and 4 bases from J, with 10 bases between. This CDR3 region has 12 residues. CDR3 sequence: CAISDPTGELFF. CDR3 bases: TGCGCCATCAGTGACCCCACCGGGGAGCTGTTTTTT.

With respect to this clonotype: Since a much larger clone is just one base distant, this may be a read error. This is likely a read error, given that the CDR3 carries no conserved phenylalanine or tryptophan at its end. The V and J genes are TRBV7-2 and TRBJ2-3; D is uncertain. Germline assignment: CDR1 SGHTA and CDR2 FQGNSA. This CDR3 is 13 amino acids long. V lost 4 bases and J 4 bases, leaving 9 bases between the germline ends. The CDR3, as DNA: TGTGCCAGCAGCTCTACAGTTGCAGATACGCAGTATGTT. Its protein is CASSSTVADTQYV.

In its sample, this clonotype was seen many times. CDR3 residues: CASSDGLAGTYEQYF. As DNA, the CDR3 is TGTGCCAGCAGTGACGGACTAGCGGGGACCTACGAGCAGTACTTC. The J gene is TRBJ2-7, the V gene TRBV6-1; 12 bases align to TRBD2. There are 15 residues in the CDR3. Losses at the gene ends were 3 bases for V and 2 bases for J; bases not matched to a gene: 2. Germline V gene data show CDR1 as MNHNS and CDR2 as SASEGT.

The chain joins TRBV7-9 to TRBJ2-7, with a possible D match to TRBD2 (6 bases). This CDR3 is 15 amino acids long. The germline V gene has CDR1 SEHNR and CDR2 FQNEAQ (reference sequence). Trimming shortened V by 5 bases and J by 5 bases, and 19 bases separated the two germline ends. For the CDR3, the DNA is TGTGCCAGCAGCCCCCCGGCGGGGCCCGTCCACGAGCAGTACTTC. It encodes CASSPPAGPVHEQYF. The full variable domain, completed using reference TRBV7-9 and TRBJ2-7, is DTGVSQNPRHKITKRGQNVTFRCDPISEHNRLYWYRQTLGQGPEFLTYFQNEAQLEKSRLLSDRFSAERPKGSFSTLEIQRTEQGDSAMYLCASSPPAGPVHEQYFGPGTRLTVT.